This T cell receptor beta chain was documented in a study of blood T cell repertoires in COVID-19. Here immunoSEQ multiplex PCR was the method, and the copy in TCRdb shows in-frame clones only, minus some. The sample includes roughly 73,000 clones, roughly nine tenths of them seen just once. Trimming cost V 4 bases and J 2 bases; bases outside gene matches: 13. Germline V gene lookup returns CDR1 ENHRY and CDR2 SYGVKD. The CDR3 length is 17 residues. This rearrangement joins TRBV10-3 to TRBJ1-2; 7 bases align to TRBD1. The sequenced material came from peripheral blood. The TCR originated in an elderly man with acute or convalescent COVID-19. The CDR3 loop is CAISGRQGSDDNYGYTF. CDR3 nucleotide sequence: TGTGCCATCAGTGGAAGACAGGGTTCGGATGACAACTATGGCTACACCTTC.